This passage covers 7 T cell receptor beta chains from one sample sequenced in a study of blood T cell repertoires in COVID-19. Assay: immunoSEQ multiplex PCR; the TCRdb copy retains only in-frame clones and omits some. The sample holds 200,000 to 250,000 clones; over 60% are singletons and the top ten take 7% to 8.5%. Material for sequencing was peripheral blood. The receptors shown here come from a woman between 65 and 79 years old with acute or convalescent COVID-19.

This clone was recorded once. The rearrangement joins TRBV9 to TRBJ2-3; 8 bases align to TRBD1. Per the germline V gene, CDR1 is SGDLS and CDR2 is YYNGEE. The CDR3 is made up of 15 amino acids. The trim removed 2 bases at V and 2 bases at J, leaving 4 bases unmatched. The chain's CDR3 is CASSVGQVFTDTQYF. In DNA, the CDR3 is TGTGCCAGCAGCGTGGGACAGGTATTCACAGATACGCAGTATTTT.

The chain uses TRBV7-9 and TRBJ2-3; 10 bases are shared with TRBD1. CDR1 SEHNR and CDR2 FQNEAQ come from the germline V gene (reference sequence). V dropped 5 bases and J dropped 5; count of bases not matched to a gene: 10. This CDR3 has 16 residues. The CDR3 loop reads CASSPDRGITLDTQYF. In DNA, the CDR3 is TGTGCCAGCAGCCCGGACAGGGGGATCACCTTAGATACGCAGTATTTT.

The V call is TRBV25-1, the J call TRBJ2-7, with D uncertain. Germline loops: CDR1 MGHDK, CDR2 SYGVNS. The CDR3 extends over 11 amino acids. V shed 8 bases and J shed 0 bases, with 5 bases lying between them. CDR3 sequence reads: CASPYSYEQYF. CDR3 DNA sequence: TGTGCCAGCCCGTACTCCTACGAGCAGTACTTC.

The chain employs TRBV19 and TRBJ2-1; 7 positions match TRBD1. Germline V lookup: CDR1 LNHDA, CDR2 SQIVND (reference sequence). V shed 3 bases, J shed 5 bases, and the junction held 7 bases outside the gene matches. The CDR3 is 15 amino acids. CDR3 loop: CASSIKDREHNEQFF. In DNA, the CDR3 is TGTGCCAGTAGTATCAAAGACAGGGAACACAATGAGCAGTTCTTC.

This clone was detected once. The genes are TRBV4-2 and TRBJ2-1; 11 positions agree with TRBD2. Germline-derived CDR1 and CDR2 are LGHNA and YNFKEQ. The CDR3 loop spans 16 amino acids. After removal of 7 bases from V and 2 bases from J, the junction contained 7 bases not matched to a gene. CDR3 loop: CASMSLAGGTYNEQFF. As DNA, the CDR3 is TGTGCCAGCATGAGTCTAGCGGGGGGTACCTACAATGAGCAGTTCTTC.

This clone has at least ten counts. The chain couples TRBV11-2 to TRBJ2-5; a possible D gene is TRBD1 (6 bases). This CDR3 spans 12 amino acids. The V gene's germline CDR1 is SGHAT and CDR2 FQNNGV. Trimming cost V 11 bases and J 0 bases, with 10 bases left between them. The CDR3, as DNA: TGTGCCGTGGGGGACAACCAAGAGACCCAGTACTTC. Its translation is CAVGDNQETQYF. The full variable domain, its missing parts supplied by reference TRBV11-2 and TRBJ2-5, is EAGVAQSPRYKIIEKRQSVAFWCNPISGHATLYWYQQILGQGPKLLIQFQNNGVVDDSQLPKDRFSAERLKGVDSTLKIQPAKLEDSAVYLCAVGDNQETQYFGPGTRLLVL.

This chain uses TRBV29-1 with TRBJ1-2; 9 nucleotides agree with TRBD1. From germline, CDR1 is SQVTM and CDR2 ANQGSEA. The length of the CDR3 is 16 residues. Losses at the gene ends were 4 bases for V and 0 bases for J; bases not matched to a gene: 9. CDR3 nucleotides: TGCAGCGTTGGGGACAGGGAAGAGGTAGCTAACTATGGCTACACCTTC. This sequence encodes CSVGDREEVANYGYTF.